The present entry profiles one TCR beta chain with its context. What it recognizes is unknown. The data are from a study of vaccination and CD4 T cells after COVID-19. Study-wide background: Participants got two doses of BNT162b2 or mRNA-1273 vaccine.

Treatment described: roughly 11-day PBMC culture with coronavirus spike peptide pools or control peptides (ViraFEST assay). Trimming shortened V by 6 bases and J by 1 base, and 12 bases separated the two germline ends. Looked up from germline, CDR1 is SQVTM and CDR2 is ANQGSEA. The CDR3 extends over 14 amino acids. With the Oncomine TCR Beta short-read assay, DNA from cultured CD4+ T cells was sequenced. Each CDR3 protein gets one entry after TCRdb re-called the PCR reads with MiXCR. The repertoire holds 10,000 to 15,000 distinct CDR3 sequences, with around two thirds as singletons. This clonotype was sampled from a human donor who had recovered from COVID-19. The genes are TRBV29-1 and TRBJ2-2, with D tentatively TRBD1 or TRBD2 (5 bases each). Sequenced sample: CD4+ T cells from blood, cultured in vitro. CDR3 loop: CSVPGPLNTGELFF. CDR3 DNA sequence: TGCAGCGTACCGGGACCCTTGAACACCGGGGAGCTGTTTTTT.